This T cell receptor beta chain originates from a study of cytomegalovirus exposure and HLA in healthy donors. Study context: The same platform was used for the roughly 120 validation repertoires as for the approximately 630 first-cohort repertoires, as reported in a later analysis. Study-wide results and caveats: Specificity of a few CMV-associated chains for CMV antigens was verified in vitro. The study labeled 170 or so TCR beta chains cytomegalovirus-associated. Among TCR sequences, most were rare, though some public TCRs appeared in many donors.

Assay: immunoSEQ multiplex PCR; the TCRdb copy retains only in-frame clones and omits some. This sample has roughly 150,000 clones, with 85% to 90% found just once. With regard to this clone: Its specificity is not known.

There are 16 residues in the CDR3. Germline V CDR1 and CDR2: KGHSH, LQKENI. V lost 4 bases to trimming and J lost 7 bases; unmatched junction nucleotides: 11. Source material: PBMCs. This TCR was recovered from a woman under 30 in good health and CMV-seropositive. V gene TRBV18 combines with J gene TRBJ1-4; TRBD1 matches 8 bases. The CDR3 loop is CASSLAGGLQFEKLFF. As DNA, the CDR3 is TGTGCCAGCTCACTGGCAGGGGGCCTCCAATTTGAAAAACTGTTTTTT.